The rows below give T cell receptor beta chains drawn from one sample of a study of low-dose radiotherapy and immunotherapy resistance in tumors. TCRdb reprocessed the reads with MiXCR, giving one entry per CDR3 protein. Of 75,000 to 95,000 distinct CDR3 sequences in the sample, 20% to 25% were seen once. The specimen was PBMCs, collected after low-dose radiotherapy plus immunotherapy. The receptors were sampled from a female donor with ovarian cancer. Both conserved end residues are part of each CDR3. The D gene is left open where the match is weak. Expanded clones are given a class, and other clones once, few, many or no size at all.

NA TRBJ2-5 TRBV7-2 NA TGTGCCAGCTTGGGCAGGGCGCAAGAGACCCAGTACTTC CASLGRAQETQYF
NA TRBJ2-1 TRBV6-8 TRBD1 TGTGCCAGCAGCACCTTTTGGACAGGGGCTAAAGAGGAGGGCCCCCACAATGAGCAGTTCTTC CASSTFWTGAKEEGPHNEQFF
many TRBJ2-7 TRBV30 TRBD1 TGTGCCTGGAGTGTAGCGACAGGGGGCTTATACGAGCAGTACTTC CAWSVATGGLYEQYF
many TRBJ2-5 TRBV29-1 TRBD1 TGCAGCGTAGACGACAGGGGGCAAGAGACCCAGTACTTC CSVDDRGQETQYF
NA TRBJ2-7 TRBV20-1 NA TGCAGTGCTAGACTTTCTTACGAGCAGTACTTC CSARLSYEQYF
many TRBJ1-2 TRBV5-5 NA TGTGCCAGCAGCTTGTTAAGGGCAGCTAACTATGGCTACACCTTC CASSLLRAANYGYTF
few TRBJ2-1 TRBV7-8 NA TGTGCCAGCAGTTCAACTGGGCCCGAGCAGTTCTTC CASSSTGPEQFF
once TRBJ1-1 TRBV5-8 TRBD1 TGTGCCAGCAACCCCCGGAAGGACAGGGGGAGGGCAATGAACACTGAAGCTTTCTTT CASNPRKDRGRAMNTEAFF
many TRBJ1-5 TRBV24-1 NA TGTGCCACCAGTGATTTCGGGCGAAATCAGCCCCAGCATTTT CATSDFGRNQPQHF
many TRBJ2-7 TRBV2 NA TGTGCCAGCACCCCAAATTCCTACGAGCAGTACTTC CASTPNSYEQYF
many TRBJ2-3 TRBV2 NA TGTGCCAGCAGTGACTGGGGAACTAGCACAGATACGCAGTATTTT CASSDWGTSTDTQYF
NA TRBJ1-5 TRBV15 NA TGTGCCACCAGCAGAGATCGGGGGGGCGTCAATCAGCCCCAGCATTTT CATSRDRGGVNQPQHF
many TRBJ1-5 TRBV18 NA TGTGCCAGCTCACCCGGGGGTGACAATCAGCCCCAGCATTTT CASSPGGDNQPQHF
many TRBJ1-5 TRBV10-3 TRBD1 TGTGCCATCAGTGATGGGACAGGGGAACAGCCCCAGCATTTT CAISDGTGEQPQHF
many TRBJ1-2 TRBV30 TRBD1 TGTGCCTGTCAGAGGGACAGGGGGCTCGGAATGGGCTACACCTTC CACQRDRGLGMGYTF
many TRBJ2-2 TRBV7-9 TRBD2 TGTGCCAGCAGCTTGCGGACTAGCGGGGGGAACACCGGGGAGCTGTTTTTT CASSLRTSGGNTGELFF
many TRBJ2-2 TRBV25-1 NA TGTGCCAGCAGTGAACGCAGGGAGAACACCGGGGAGCTGTTTTTT CASSERRENTGELFF
many TRBJ2-1 TRBV4-1 TRBD1 TGCGCCAGCAGCCAGGAGACCGGGACAGGGGTCAATGAGCAGTTCTTC CASSQETGTGVNEQFF
many TRBJ2-1 TRBV6-4 TRBD1 TGTGCCAGCAGTGACTCGAACAGGGGGCGCGGGGAGCAGTTCTTC CASSDSNRGRGEQFF
NA TRBJ2-3 TRBV4-1 NA TGCGCCAGCGGGACCTCGGGAGCTAGCACAGATACGCAGTATTTT CASGTSGASTDTQYF
NA TRBJ2-3 TRBV28 NA TGTGCCAGCAGACCGCCAGGTAGCACAGATACGCAGTATTTT CASRPPGSTDTQYF
NA TRBJ1-5 TRBV6-1 NA TGTGCCAGCAGTTTTACGGACGAGCAGCCCCAGCATTTT CASSFTDEQPQHF
many TRBJ1-4 TRBV12-3/TRBV12-4 TRBD1 TGTGCCAGCAGTTTAATGCGCAGCACAGGGGGCGGTATGTGGGGTGAAAAACTGTTTTTT CASSLMRSTGGGMWGEKLFF
many TRBJ2-1 TRBV15 TRBD2 TGTGCCACCAGCAGCCTTCTACTAGCGGGAGCGGGCAATGAGCAGTTCTTC CATSSLLLAGAGNEQFF
many TRBJ2-5 TRBV2 NA TGTGCCAGCAGTGACCTGCGGGGACGATCGGAGACCCAGTACTTC CASSDLRGRSETQYF
many TRBJ2-3 TRBV5-4 NA TGTGCCAGCAAAACCCCGAGCGGTAGCGGCACAGATACGCAGTATTTT CASKTPSGSGTDTQYF
many TRBJ1-5 TRBV30 NA TGTGCCTTGACGACAAGGAGCAATCAGCCCCAGCATTTT CALTTRSNQPQHF
NA TRBJ1-1 TRBV2 TRBD1 TGTGCCAGCAGTCGGGGACAGGGATCGAACACTGAAGCTTTCTTT CASSRGQGSNTEAFF
NA TRBJ2-2 TRBV7-8 NA TGTGCCAGCAGCCAGGGGGGTGGGGAGCTGTTTTTT CASSQGGGELFF
many TRBJ2-3 TRBV27 TRBD2 TGTGCCAGCTCAGCGGGGGGCCCAGATACGCAGTATTTT CASSAGGPDTQYF
many TRBJ2-7 TRBV3-1 NA TGTGCCAGCGCGACCGGGAGTCTCTACGAGCAGTACTTC CASATGSLYEQYF
many TRBJ2-6 TRBV7-2 TRBD1 TGTGCCAGCGCCGTAACAGGGGGCTCTGGGGCCAACGTCCTGACTTTC CASAVTGGSGANVLTF
NA TRBJ1-5 TRBV9 NA TGTGCCAGCAGCGTATCAGGGGAGAACCAGCCCCAGCATTTT CASSVSGENQPQHF
many TRBJ2-2 TRBV29-1 TRBD1 TGCAGCGTTTCCGGGACAGGGAACACCGGGGAGCTGTTTTTT CSVSGTGNTGELFF
many TRBJ2-2 TRBV9 TRBD2 TGTGCCAGCAGCGATGGGACTAGCGTACGTCCCGGGGAGCTGTTTTTT CASSDGTSVRPGELFF
many TRBJ1-3 TRBV6-1 TRBD1 TGTGCCAGCAGTCCCCCGGCTGGGACAGGAGAGGGAAACACCATATATTTT CASSPPAGTGEGNTIYF
few TRBJ1-5 TRBV10-3 NA TGTGCCATCAGTGAGAAGGAGGCGTTCGATAGCAATCAGCCCCAGCATTTT CAISEKEAFDSNQPQHF
NA TRBJ1-1 TRBV28 TRBD1 TGTGCCAGCACTAGGCTCGTCGGGACAGGGGGCGCGAACACTGAAGCTTTCTTT CASTRLVGTGGANTEAFF
NA TRBJ1-1 TRBV12-3/TRBV12-4 NA TGTGCCAGCAGTAGAACGTCTACAGTTGAGGCTGAAGCTTTCTTT CASSRTSTVEAEAFF
NA TRBJ1-6 TRBV7-9 NA TGTGCCAGCAGCTTAGCAAGTCAGGTTTCACCCCTCCACTTT CASSLASQVSPLHF
many TRBJ2-7 TRBV9 NA TGTGCCAGCAGCCTAGGACCAACCAGCTCCTACGAGCAGTACTTC CASSLGPTSSYEQYF
many TRBJ2-7 TRBV5-1 TRBD1 TGCGCCAGCAGCTTGGCGGGACAGCTAACGGCATACGAGCAGTACTTC CASSLAGQLTAYEQYF
many TRBJ1-3 TRBV6-6 TRBD1 TGTGCCAGCACCCCGGGGACAGTCAGGACTGGAAACACCATATATTTT CASTPGTVRTGNTIYF
many TRBJ2-5 TRBV6-6 TRBD2 TGTGCCAGCAGTCCCGGAACCAACTTAGCGGGGGGAAAAGAGACCCAGTACTTC CASSPGTNLAGGKETQYF
few TRBJ1-1 TRBV28 NA TGTGCCAGCAGTTTGACGCGGCCGTCGGACGGATTGAACACTGAAGCTTTCTTT CASSLTRPSDGLNTEAFF
NA TRBJ2-2 TRBV10-3 TRBD2 TGTGCCATCAGTGAGCGACTAGCGGGAGGAGTAACCGGGGAGCTGTTTTTT CAISERLAGGVTGELFF
many TRBJ2-7 TRBV19 NA TGTGCCAGCCGCCTGGCGGCCGAGGGATCCCTCTACGAGCAGTACTTC CASRLAAEGSLYEQYF
many TRBJ1-5 TRBV20-1 NA TGCAGTGCTAGAGATCGCGGCCGGGGCAATCAGCCTCAGCATTTT CSARDRGRGNQPQHF
many TRBJ1-5 TRBV28 TRBD1 TGTGCCAGCAGTTTAGGGGCGACCGGGACAGGGGGCCCCTTGACTCATTTT CASSLGATGTGGPLTHF
many TRBJ1-5 TRBV3-1 TRBD1 TGTGCCAGCAGCCAAGATTCAACAGGGGGTCAGCCCCAGCATTTT CASSQDSTGGQPQHF
NA TRBJ2-7 TRBV7-2 TRBD1 TGTGCCAGCGCGTTAGACAGGGGAAGGTACGAGCAGTACTTC CASALDRGRYEQYF
many TRBJ1-1 TRBV2 NA TGTGCCAGCAGTGATGGACCCAACACTGAAGCTTTCTTT CASSDGPNTEAFF
many TRBJ1-2 TRBV11-2 NA TGTGCCAGCAGCTTAGTGACCGAGGACGGCTACTATGGCTACACCTTC CASSLVTEDGYYGYTF